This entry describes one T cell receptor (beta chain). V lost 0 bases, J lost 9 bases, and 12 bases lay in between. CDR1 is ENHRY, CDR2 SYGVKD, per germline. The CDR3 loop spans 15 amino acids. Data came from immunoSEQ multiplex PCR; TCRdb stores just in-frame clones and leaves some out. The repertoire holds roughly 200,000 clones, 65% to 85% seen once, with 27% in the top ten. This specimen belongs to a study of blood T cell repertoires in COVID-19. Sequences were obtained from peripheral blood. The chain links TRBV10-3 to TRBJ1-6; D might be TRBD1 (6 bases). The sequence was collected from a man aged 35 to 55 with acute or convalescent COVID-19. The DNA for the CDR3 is TGTGCCATCAGTGAGTCGGGGCAGGGGAGTTCACCCCTCCACTTT. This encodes CAISESGQGSSPLHF.